These 30 T cell receptor beta chains share one sample of origin, sequenced in a study of naive and memory T cell subsets. The SP2 primer and nested alpha and beta constant region primers amplified ligated cDNA in four rounds. TCRdb reprocessed the UMI-ligation and nested PCR reads via MiXCR and lists one record per CDR3 protein. The data show 25,000 to 35,000 distinct CDR3 sequences, more than 6.5% seen once. Treatment given: skin biopsy from PPD injection site in Mantoux-positive individual. A UMI-containing oligonucleotide was joined by 3' ligation to the TCR cDNA template. The specimen comprised skin, sampled from a tuberculin skin test site. These receptors were taken from an adult in good health.

This clonotype has just a few counts. The J gene is TRBJ1-1, the V gene TRBV19, with a weak D call TRBD1 (5 bases). Looked up from germline, CDR1 is LNHDA and CDR2 is SQIVND (reference sequence). Trimming took off 10 bases at V and 0 bases at J, with 21 bases between the two ends. The CDR3 covers 16 residues. CDR3 nucleotides: TGTGCCATCAGGTCAGCCACAGGCGGAATGAACACTGAAGCTTTCTTT. It encodes CAIRSATGGMNTEAFF.

This clonotype was picked up many times. CDR3 sequence: CASGTDRKRGPQHF. The CDR3 DNA is TGTGCTAGTGGCACCGACCGAAAGCGGGGGCCCCAGCATTTT. This rearrangement joins TRBV12-5 to TRBJ1-5; D remains unclear. CDR1 and CDR2 (germline): LGHNT, FRNRAP. CDR3 length equals 14 residues. The V gene lost 6 bases and the J gene lost 9 bases, with 18 bases spanning the gap.

V usage is TRBV20-1 and J usage is TRBJ2-5, with no clear D. V gave up 0 bases and J gave up 6 bases, with 8 bases separating them. The length of the CDR3 is 12 residues. Germline V gene data show CDR1 as DFQATT and CDR2 as SNEGSKA (reference sequence). The chain's CDR3 is CSARDISQTQYF. As DNA, the CDR3 is TGCAGTGCTAGAGATATCTCGCAGACCCAGTACTTC.

This clonotype was counted a few times. The chain recombines TRBV15 with TRBJ1-5; D perhaps matches TRBD1 (5 bases). Germline CDR1 reads LNHNV; CDR2 reads YYDKDF (reference sequence). Trimming took 1 base from V and 0 from J, leaving 7 bases between them. This CDR3 contains 15 residues. The CDR3 DNA reads TGTGCCACCAGCAGAGTTGGACATAGCAATCAGCCCCAGCATTTT. Translation: CATSRVGHSNQPQHF.

This clonotype was seen a few times. This chain uses TRBV6-1 with TRBJ1-6, with D hard to call. Trimming removed 4 bases from V and 6 bases from J, with 10 bases in between. In germline, CDR1 is MNHNS, CDR2 SASEGT. This CDR3 contains 14 residues. The CDR3 bases are TGTGCCAGCAGTGCTCACCGGATTAATTCACCCCTCCACTTT. Encoded protein: CASSAHRINSPLHF.

This clonotype ranks as medium-sized. The J gene is TRBJ2-1, the V gene TRBV20-1; no reliable D call. V was shortened by 2 bases and J by 0 bases, with 11 bases between the two germline ends. CDR1 and CDR2 from the germline V gene are DFQATT and SNEGSKA (reference sequence). The CDR3 extends over 15 amino acids. CDR3 amino acids: CSARKKPRSYNEQFF. CDR3 bases: TGCAGTGCTAGAAAGAAGCCCCGCTCCTACAATGAGCAGTTCTTC.

This clonotype was counted many times. The chain employs TRBV27 and TRBJ1-1; the D is unclear. From germline, CDR1 is MNHEY and CDR2 SMNVEV (reference sequence). Between the trimmed V and J ends, which lost 4 bases and 1 base, there was a span of 25 bases. The CDR3 length is 19 residues. The CDR3 here is CASSSHLGGRKLPNTEAFF. The CDR3 DNA is TGTGCCAGCAGTTCACACTTGGGAGGACGGAAGCTCCCGAACACTGAAGCTTTCTTT.

Many counts were recorded for this clonotype. The chain recombines TRBV27 with TRBJ2-1; D tentatively reads TRBD1 or TRBD2 (5 bases each). V was clipped by 6 bases and J by 3 bases, with 6 bases between them. The CDR3 has 12 amino acids. Germline CDR1 MNHEY, CDR2 SMNVEV (reference sequence). The CDR3 coding sequence is TGTGCCAGCAGGAGGGGCTACAATGAGCAGTTCTTC. This encodes CASRRGYNEQFF.

This clonotype was observed at least ten times. The rearrangement links TRBV5-1 to TRBJ2-2; 9 positions agree with TRBD2. Germline trimming cut 5 bases from V and 10 bases from J; bases unmatched to any gene: 12. Germline V gives CDR1 SGHRS, CDR2 YFSETQ. The CDR3 contains 15 residues. The CDR3 is CASSALAGNVAELFF. The CDR3 DNA reads as TGCGCCAGCAGTGCCCTAGCGGGGAACGTGGCGGAGCTGTTTTTT.

V gene TRBV7-9 combines with J gene TRBJ2-7; weak D call: TRBD2 (6 bases). Between the trimmed V and J ends, which lost 5 bases and 4 bases, there was a span of 24 bases. There are 17 residues in the CDR3. CDR1 SEHNR and CDR2 FQNEAQ come from the germline V gene (reference sequence). The CDR3 coding sequence is TGTGCCAGCAGCCCGAAGCTATTCGGGGGAGGTCTGTACGAGCAGTACTTC. As protein: CASSPKLFGGGLYEQYF.

The table lists this clonotype with many counts. The chain joins TRBV7-9 to TRBJ2-1, with D hard to call. V lost 5 bases and J 0 bases, leaving 11 bases between the germline ends. In germline, CDR1 is SEHNR, CDR2 FQNEAQ (reference sequence). This CDR3 has 15 amino acids. CDR3 sequence (DNA): TGTGCCAGCAGCCCCTCAAGGGTCTCCTACAATGAGCAGTTCTTC. Translating gives CASSPSRVSYNEQFF.

This clonotype was counted between two and nine times. This chain uses TRBV2 with TRBJ1-6, with TRBD1 as a possible D gene (6 bases). CDR1 and CDR2 from the germline V gene are SNHLY and FYNNEI. Trimming took 7 bases from V and 3 from J, leaving 13 bases between them. The CDR3 sequence is 15 residues long. CDR3 amino acids: CASKADSIYNSPLHF. The CDR3 coding sequence is TGTGCCAGCAAGGCGGACAGTATCTATAATTCACCCCTCCACTTT.

This clonotype has more than one count but fewer than ten. The chain recombines TRBV6-1 with TRBJ2-5; 10 bases are shared with TRBD2. With 5 bases clipped from V and 5 bases from J, the junction kept 8 bases outside the gene matches. The germline CDR1 and CDR2 sequences are MNHNS and SASEGT. This CDR3 has 15 residues. The CDR3 loop reads CASSTVPGLAETQYF. The CDR3 DNA reads as TGTGCCAGCAGTACCGTCCCGGGACTAGCGGAGACCCAGTACTTC.

This clonotype qualifies as medium-sized. The CDR3 DNA is TGCGCCAGCAGCTCCGGGAGGCTTGAAGCTTTCTTT. As protein: CASSSGRLEAFF. This chain connects TRBV5-1 to TRBJ1-1, with unresolved D. The V gene lost 3 bases and the J gene lost 7 bases, with 10 bases spanning the gap. Germline lookup yields CDR1 SGHRS and CDR2 YFSETQ. The CDR3 totals 12 residues.

The chain couples TRBV20-1 to TRBJ1-4; D unresolved. Trimming stripped 2 bases from V and 4 bases from J, with 11 bases between. This CDR3 has 14 residues. Germline V lookup: CDR1 DFQATT, CDR2 SNEGSKA (reference sequence). The CDR3 coding sequence is TGCAGTGCTAGACGGGATCTCTGTAATGAAAAACTGTTTTTT. This translates into CSARRDLCNEKLFF.

V gene TRBV7-9 combines with J gene TRBJ2-7; no definite D call. V was cut by 5 bases and J by 0 bases, with 11 bases left in between. Germline loops: CDR1 SEHNR, CDR2 FQNEAQ (reference sequence). This CDR3 region has 14 residues. The CDR3 nucleotides read TGTGCCAGCAGCCCTCTGGCCCACTCCTACGAGCAGTACTTC. It yields the protein CASSPLAHSYEQYF.

The chain combines TRBV4-1 with TRBJ2-1; no clear D gene. Trimming took 1 base from V and 3 from J, leaving 1 base between them. The germline CDR1 and CDR2 sequences are MGHRA and YSYEKL. The CDR3 totals 12 residues. DNA for the CDR3: TGCGCCAGCAGCCAAGGCTACAATGAGCAGTTCTTC. This translates into CASSQGYNEQFF.

This clonotype has a count of ten or more. The rearrangement joins TRBV6-5 to TRBJ1-1; D possibly corresponds to TRBD1 (6 bases). This CDR3 region has 17 residues. V lost 6 bases, J lost 3 bases, and 23 bases lay in between. CDR1 is MNHEY and CDR2 is SVGAGI in the germline V gene. The CDR3 loop reads CASSIDRYGFSHTEAFF. DNA for the CDR3: TGTGCCAGCAGCATCGACAGGTATGGGTTTTCTCACACTGAAGCTTTCTTT.

This sequence joins TRBV4-2 and TRBJ2-7; D not certain. V gave up 2 bases and J gave up 2 bases, with 4 bases separating them. The CDR3 consists of 12 residues. Per germline, CDR1 LGHNA and CDR2 YNFKEQ. The CDR3 nucleotides read TGTGCCAGCAGCCAACGCCCCTACGAGCAGTACTTC. Encoded protein: CASSQRPYEQYF.

This clonotype appeared many times. The CDR3, as DNA: TGTGCCAGCAGTTTAGGGATTGGGGAAAAACTGTTTTTT. It encodes CASSLGIGEKLFF. J is TRBJ1-4 and V is TRBV12-3 or TRBV12-4; no clear D gene. V was clipped by 1 base and J by 8 bases, with 8 bases between them. The CDR3 has 13 amino acids.

Ten or more counts support this clonotype. CDR3 DNA: TGCGCCAGCAGCTTGGCCGGGGGACCCTACGAGCAGTACTTC. Its protein is CASSLAGGPYEQYF. This chain joins TRBV5-1 and TRBJ2-7, with D maybe TRBD2 (6 bases). The germline V gene has CDR1 SGHRS and CDR2 YFSETQ. The CDR3 runs to 14 residues. V shed 0 bases and J shed 2 bases, with 9 bases lying between them.

This clonotype was seen repeatedly, ten times or more. This chain joins TRBV5-1 and TRBJ2-3; 9 bases agree with TRBD2. V lost 2 bases, J lost 2 bases, and 3 bases stayed unmatched. The CDR3 loop spans 15 amino acids. In germline, CDR1 is SGHRS, CDR2 YFSETQ. Written as DNA, the CDR3 is TGCGCCAGCAGCTTCGGCGGGGGGGCCACAGATACGCAGTATTTT. Translated: CASSFGGGATDTQYF.

This clonotype has a handful of counts. The chain uses TRBV3-1 and TRBJ2-1; unclear D gene. CDR1 and CDR2 from the germline V gene are LGHDT and YNNKEL (reference sequence). V was trimmed by 4 bases and J by 6 bases, leaving 13 bases between them. The CDR3 contains 14 residues. CDR3 protein: CASSLILRPNEQFF. The CDR3 DNA sequence: TGTGCCAGCAGCCTCATTCTCAGGCCCAATGAGCAGTTCTTC.

V and J are TRBV7-2 and TRBJ1-6; D gene unclear. Trimming stripped 0 bases from V and 5 bases from J, with 17 bases between. Germline V gene data show CDR1 as SGHTA and CDR2 as FQGNSA. CDR3 length: 18 residues. The CDR3 DNA reads TGTGCCAGCAGCTTAGCGCAAAGTAGGAGCCCTAATAATTCACCCCTCCACTTT. The encoded protein is CASSLAQSRSPNNSPLHF.

The chain couples TRBV18 to TRBJ2-2; 9 bases fit TRBD1. Germline trimming cut 4 bases from V and 6 bases from J; bases unmatched to any gene: 6. The germline CDR1 and CDR2 sequences are KGHSH and LQKENI. The CDR3 spans 15 residues. The CDR3 nucleotides read TGTGCCAGCTCACAAGGACAGGGGTTCGCCGGGGAGCTGTTTTTT. It is translated as CASSQGQGFAGELFF.

This clonotype occurred a few times. The chain joins TRBV29-1 to TRBJ1-2; 7 positions match TRBD1. The V segment lost 5 bases and the J segment 1 base; nucleotides outside the gene matches: 7. Germline values: CDR1 SQVTM, CDR2 ANQGSEA. The CDR3 length is 14 residues. CDR3 nucleotides: TGCAGCGTTCTACCCGGACAGGATAACTATGGCTACACCTTC. It translates to CSVLPGQDNYGYTF.

This clonotype was counted many times. V usage is TRBV5-1 and J usage is TRBJ1-2, with D unresolved. V gave up 6 bases and J gave up 6 bases, with 15 bases separating them. CDR1 and CDR2 from the germline V gene are SGHRS and YFSETQ. The CDR3 is made up of 13 amino acids. CDR3 amino acids: CASTSSGQNGYTF. For the CDR3, the DNA is TGCGCCAGCACTAGTTCTGGGCAGAATGGCTACACCTTC.

This clonotype appeared many times. The CDR3 loop is CASSEWASGGLQETQYF. CDR3 nucleotides: TGTGCCAGCAGTGAATGGGCTAGCGGGGGGCTCCAAGAGACCCAGTACTTC. This sequence joins TRBV2 and TRBJ2-5; TRBD2 aligns across 11 bases. The CDR3 consists of 17 residues. Losses at the gene ends were 2 bases for V and 1 base for J; bases not matched to a gene: 6. CDR1 is SNHLY, CDR2 FYNNEI, per germline.

This clonotype came up a few times. The rearrangement links TRBV12-3 or TRBV12-4 to TRBJ2-3; weak D call: TRBD2 (7 bases). Trimming stripped 5 bases from V and 10 bases from J, with 19 bases between. The CDR3 runs 14 residues. The DNA for the CDR3 is TGTGCCAGCAGTCCACGGCTGGAGGGGGGGGCGCAGTATTTT. It is translated as CASSPRLEGGAQYF.

This clonotype has a count of ten or more. The chain recombines TRBV10-1 with TRBJ2-5; a possible D gene is TRBD1 (5 bases). Per the germline V gene, CDR1 is WNHNN and CDR2 is SYGVQD (reference sequence). The length of the CDR3 is 13 residues. The V gene lost 4 bases and the J gene lost 4 bases, with 10 bases spanning the gap. CDR3 protein: CASSGGLGETQYF. CDR3 in DNA: TGCGCCAGCAGTGGGGGCCTGGGAGAGACCCAGTACTTC.